This is a list of T cell receptor beta chains from one sample in a study of blood T cell repertoires in COVID-19. TCRdb keeps only in-frame clones here, not all; method: immunoSEQ multiplex PCR. The sample contains hundreds of thousands of clones, 82% of which appear only once. Sequenced input: PBMCs or T cells enriched from blood (not recorded which). The source is an older woman who had recovered from COVID-19. Each CDR3 is given without its conserved first and last residue. Where a row states a size, it is once, few, many or the class of an expanded clone; other rows omit it.

cdr3_aa	v_call	clone_size	j_call
ASSSRQDLPEQY	TRBV7-9	-	TRBJ2-7
ASSQSGGQGSQPQH	TRBV23-1	-	TRBJ1-5
ASTQGAYEQY	TRBV7-2	-	TRBJ2-7
ASSLDRNTEAF	TRBV11-3	-	TRBJ1-1
ASRKDSVYGYT	TRBV12-3/TRBV12-4	-	TRBJ1-2
ASSKEKKETGAGNTIY	TRBV21-1	-	TRBJ1-3
ASSWTGGYNSPLH	TRBV5-5	-	TRBJ1-6
ASSGRGTHYNEQF	TRBV13	-	TRBJ2-1
ASSRNDGNQPQH	TRBV10-2	few	TRBJ1-5
ASAPGRGGTETQY	TRBV9	-	TRBJ2-5
ASRPRDRRGYT	TRBV12-3/TRBV12-4	-	TRBJ1-2
ASSIGHPYEQY	TRBV19	-	TRBJ2-7
ASSSRTGGNEKLF	TRBV5-4	-	TRBJ1-4
ASSAWGVLAGGVNEQF	TRBV6-4	-	TRBJ2-1
ASDDDRNGRGYT	TRBV19	few	TRBJ1-2